These 13 T cell receptor beta chains were all obtained from the same sample, sequenced in a study of control samples from healthy donors and cancer patients. Repertoires were generated with immunoSEQ multiplex PCR, while TCRdb's copy carries only in-frame clones and drops some. The sample yields about 120,000 clones, roughly 84% seen once. Material for sequencing was blood. These receptors all stem from a man between 18 and 29 years old in good health.

The chain has TRBV9 and TRBJ2-5; D may match TRBD1 or TRBD2 (5 bases each). The CDR3 contains 14 residues. Per germline, CDR1 SGDLS and CDR2 YYNGEE. The V end lost 4 bases, the J end lost 1 base, and 11 bases lay between the germline ends. In DNA form, the CDR3 reads TGTGCCAGCAGCATCGCCGGGACCCAAGAGACCCAGTACTTC. It encodes CASSIAGTQETQYF.

The chain's CDR3 is CASSALRMNTEAFF. In DNA, the CDR3 is TGTGCCAGCAGCGCTTTAAGGATGAACACTGAAGCTTTCTTT. The chain recombines TRBV9 with TRBJ1-1, with unresolved D. The V gene lost 3 bases and the J gene lost 0 bases, with 9 bases spanning the gap. The CDR3 extends over 14 amino acids. CDR1 is SGDLS and CDR2 is YYNGEE in the germline V gene. Variable domain in full (rest from reference TRBV9 and TRBJ1-1): DSGVTQTPKHLITATGQRVTLRCSPRSGDLSVYWYQQSLDQGLQFLIQYYNGEERAKGNILERFSAQQFPDLHSELNLSSLELGDSALYFCASSALRMNTEAFFGQGTRLTVV.

The chain has TRBV18 and TRBJ2-1; D gene uncertain. V was trimmed by 4 bases and J by 7 bases, leaving 14 bases between them. The germline V gene has CDR1 KGHSH and CDR2 LQKENI. This CDR3 comprises 14 residues. CDR3 DNA: TGTGCCAGCTCACTACGACCAACCGGAAATGAGCAGTTCTTC. It encodes CASSLRPTGNEQFF.

This chain uses TRBV27 with TRBJ2-7, with TRBD1 matching 7 bases. This CDR3 has 15 residues. Germline V gene data show CDR1 as MNHEY and CDR2 as SMNVEV (reference sequence). After removal of 5 bases from V and 6 bases from J, the junction contained 13 bases not matched to a gene. CDR3 nucleotides: TGTGCCAGCAGTCGACAGGGCCCTGGACTCGGCGAGCAGTACTTC. Translation: CASSRQGPGLGEQYF.

The V and J genes are TRBV6-5 and TRBJ1-6; no firm D call. The CDR3 contains 14 residues. V was cut by 6 bases and J by 6 bases, with 12 bases left in between. The germline CDR1 and CDR2 sequences are MNHEY and SVGAGI. The CDR3 loop is CASSGDKFNSPLHF. CDR3 DNA sequence: TGTGCCAGCAGCGGTGACAAATTTAATTCACCCCTCCACTTT.

The chain is built from TRBV4-2 and TRBJ1-2; TRBD1 aligns across 7 bases. Germline lookup yields CDR1 LGHNA and CDR2 YNFKEQ. Germline trimming cut 0 bases from V and 4 bases from J; bases unmatched to any gene: 5. This CDR3 has 15 amino acids. CDR3 coding DNA: TGTGCCAGCAGCCAAGATCAGGGGGGAGGCTATGGCTACACCTTC. Its protein product is CASSQDQGGGYGYTF.

The genes are TRBV6-5 and TRBJ2-7; 7 nucleotides align to TRBD1. Germline V gene data show CDR1 as MNHEY and CDR2 as SVGAGI. CDR3 length: 14 residues. Trimming cost V 6 bases and J 3 bases; bases outside gene matches: 8. The CDR3 reads CASSLGTASYEQYF. Written as DNA, the CDR3 is TGTGCCAGCAGCCTCGGGACAGCGAGCTACGAGCAGTACTTC.

The chain is built from TRBV27 and TRBJ2-7; 7 bases are shared with TRBD2. J lost 3 bases, V lost 4 bases, and 9 bases had no gene match. The CDR3 covers 15 residues. Germline CDR1 and CDR2: MNHEY and SMNVEV (reference sequence). The CDR3 nucleotides are TGTGCCAGCAGTTGGGGGGGACCAGGGCTCTACGAGCAGTACTTC. Residues: CASSWGGPGLYEQYF.

This sequence joins TRBV18 and TRBJ2-7, with D unresolved. Germline V CDR1 and CDR2: KGHSH, LQKENI. Between the trimmed V and J ends, which lost 2 bases and 7 bases, there was a span of 9 bases. CDR3 length equals 12 residues. CDR3 nucleotide sequence: TGTGCCAGCTCACCAAATGAACGGGAGCAGTACTTC. Its protein product is CASSPNEREQYF.

The genes are TRBV6-4 and TRBJ1-1; the D is unclear. CDR1 and CDR2 from the germline V gene are MRHNA and SNTAGT. The CDR3 runs to 12 residues. The germline V and J ends were trimmed by 7 bases and 7 bases, with 13 bases remaining between them. The CDR3 DNA reads TGTGCCAGCACTGGCCCGGGCGGTGAAGCTTTCTTT. The encoded protein is CASTGPGGEAFF.

The rearrangement uses TRBV3-1 (or the pseudogene TRBV3-2) and TRBJ1-4; D is possibly TRBD1 (5 bases). The germline V gene encodes CDR1 LGHDT and CDR2 YNNKEL (reference sequence). V gave up 4 bases and J gave up 10 bases, with 19 bases separating them. The CDR3 has 15 residues. CDR3 amino acids: CASSLGVRGWGKLFF. The CDR3 bases are TGTGCCAGCAGCCTAGGTGTAAGGGGCTGGGGAAAACTGTTTTTT.

The chain combines TRBV24-1 with TRBJ2-7; D gene uncertain. V was cut by 2 bases and J by 5 bases, with 6 bases left in between. Germline CDR1 is KGHDR and CDR2 is SFDVKD. This CDR3 region has 12 residues. DNA for the CDR3: TGTGCCACCAGTGATTACCAGGACGAGCAGTACTTC. Translated: CATSDYQDEQYF.

The genes are TRBV9 and TRBJ2-1, with 10 bases that match TRBD2. CDR1 and CDR2 from the germline V gene are SGDLS and YYNGEE. The ends lost 4 bases at V and 3 bases at J; junction bases unmatched: 4. This CDR3 has 15 amino acids. CDR3 sequence reads: CASSPSGSLYNEQFF. CDR3 coding DNA: TGTGCCAGCAGCCCTAGCGGGAGCCTCTACAATGAGCAGTTCTTC.